The sequence of this T cell receptor (beta chain) was determined in a study of breast tumors, draining lymph nodes, adjacent tissues. The CDR3 is made up of 18 amino acids. Trimming cost V 3 bases and J 2 bases; bases outside gene matches: 10. Germline V CDR1 and CDR2: MGHRA, YSYEKL. This clonotype was found many times. Antigen: not known. The lymph nodes were axillary draining lymph nodes from breast cancer patients. Study conclusions and caveats: Data fit most tumor T cells coming from lymph node, expanding in tumor. Compared with basal-like, luminal-like tumors shared significantly more repertoire with nontumor tissue. Data only fit, rather than demonstrated, lymph node origin of most tumor T cells. Tumor repertoires ranked between lymph nodes and nontumor tissue in diversity, with V and J gene preferences.

TCRdb called the multiplex PCR reads again in MiXCR, with one record for every CDR3 protein. The sample carries some 130,000 distinct CDR3 sequences, 15% to 20% recorded once. The TCR sequence derives from a female donor with breast cancer. Some clones in this sample may be carry-over from other donors' samples. The chain is built from TRBV4-1 and TRBJ1-5, with 10 bases matching TRBD1. Sequencing was performed on axillary lymph node tissue. CDR3 sequence reads: CASSHPRGTGEGNQPQHF. The CDR3 region has the DNA TGCGCCAGCAGCCACCCTAGAGGGACAGGGGAGGGCAATCAGCCCCAGCATTTT.